The next 29 T cell receptor beta chains were all read from a single sample in a study of cytomegalovirus exposure and HLA in healthy donors. The repertoire was sequenced with immunoSEQ multiplex PCR; TCRdb's copy has only in-frame clones and lacks some. Found here are 200,000 to 300,000 clones, less than 95% of them singletons; the top ten hold approximately 3.1%. Sequenced sample: PBMCs. These receptors came from a woman in her twenties or thirties in good health and CMV-seronegative.

The chain carries TRBV7-2 and TRBJ2-2; D gene uncertain. The V gene lost 2 bases and the J gene lost 2 bases, with 12 bases spanning the gap. The CDR3 runs 16 residues. The germline gives CDR1 SGHTA, CDR2 FQGNSA. CDR3 sequence (DNA): TGTGCCAGCAGCTTACTGCGACTCCTAAACACCGGGGAGCTGTTTTTT. Its translation is CASSLLRLLNTGELFF.

A word on this clone: In the same sample, other DNA sequences code for this CDR3. The V and J genes are TRBV9 and TRBJ2-2, with D hard to call. The CDR3 contains 13 residues. V was pared by 3 bases and J by 2 bases, with 5 bases between. Germline values: CDR1 SGDLS, CDR2 YYNGEE. In DNA, the CDR3 is TGTGCCAGCAGCGCTCCCAACACCGGGGAGCTGTTTTTT. Encoded protein: CASSAPNTGELFF.

The chain carries TRBV5-6 and TRBJ2-7; 9 bases are shared with TRBD2. The CDR3 spans 16 residues. Germline V CDR1 and CDR2: SGHDT, YYEEEE. Trimming at V came to 5 bases and at J to 1 base, leaving 10 bases not matched to a gene. The CDR3, as DNA: TGTGCCAGCAGGTTGAACCCCCTAGCGGGATCCTACGAGCAGTACTTC. It codes for CASRLNPLAGSYEQYF.

The chain employs TRBV6-5 and TRBJ2-7; D is possibly TRBD1 or TRBD2 (6 bases each). The CDR3 sequence is 14 residues long. Germline CDR1 and CDR2: MNHEY and SVGAGI. V shed 0 bases and J shed 5 bases, with 11 bases lying between them. In DNA, the CDR3 is TGTGCCAGCAGTTACTCTCTGGAGGGGGACGAGCAGTACTTC. Translation gives CASSYSLEGDEQYF.

The CDR3 DNA is TGTGCCAGCAGCACAGAGTCAGATACGCAGTATTTT. This gives the protein CASSTESDTQYF. The V call is TRBV11-3, the J call TRBJ2-3; D unclear. The V and J ends lost 5 bases and 4 bases respectively, with 7 bases between them. This CDR3 comprises 12 residues. Germline loops: CDR1 SGHNT, CDR2 YENEEA.

V and J are TRBV7-9 and TRBJ2-1, with 9 bases identical to TRBD2. The CDR3 covers 18 residues. With 4 bases clipped from V and 0 bases from J, the junction kept 10 bases outside the gene matches. CDR1 SEHNR and CDR2 FQNEAQ come from the germline V gene (reference sequence). CDR3 DNA: TGTGCCAGCAGCTCAGGACTAGCGAGAGATCACTCCTACAATGAGCAGTTCTTC. Encoded protein: CASSSGLARDHSYNEQFF.

V is TRBV19 and J is TRBJ2-7; TRBD1 matches at 7 bases. CDR1 and CDR2 (germline): LNHDA, SQIVND (reference sequence). CDR3 length: 15 amino acids. The junction had 8 bases not matched to a gene; V was cut back by 4 bases and J by 2 bases. This chain's CDR3 is CASSNPGQPPYEQYF. Written as DNA, the CDR3 is TGTGCCAGTAGTAACCCGGGACAGCCTCCCTACGAGCAGTACTTC.

The chain employs TRBV4-2 and TRBJ2-7; 7 bases are a match to TRBD1. V trimming: 2 bases; J trimming: 3 bases; junction bases outside the gene matches: 7. The germline V gene has CDR1 LGHNA and CDR2 YNFKEQ. This CDR3 is built from 15 residues. CDR3 bases: TGTGCCAGCAGCCAAAATCGGCAGGGGGACTACGAGCAGTACTTC. Residues: CASSQNRQGDYEQYF.

The gene calls are TRBV30 and TRBJ2-1, with 9 bases identical to TRBD2. CDR3 length: 11 residues. Trimming cost V 7 bases and J 15 bases; bases outside gene matches: 10. Germline assignment: CDR1 GTSNPN and CDR2 SVGIG (reference sequence). The CDR3 DNA reads TGTGCCTATCCTAGCGGGATAGCCCCGTTCTTC. Encoded protein: CAYPSGIAPFF. The variable domain in full, with the rest retrieved from reference TRBV30 and TRBJ2-1, is SQTIHQWPATLVQPVGSPLSLECTVEGTSNPNLYWYRQAAGRGLQLLFYSVGIGQISSEVPQNLSASRPQDRQFILSSKKLLLSDSGFYLCAYPSGIAPFFGPGTRLTVL.

V and J are TRBV7-2 and TRBJ2-5; D ambiguous. Between the trimmed V and J ends, which lost 1 base and 7 bases, there was a span of 10 bases. The germline CDR1 and CDR2 sequences are SGHTA and FQGNSA. The CDR3 has 13 amino acids. The CDR3, as DNA: TGTGCCAGCAGCTTAGATTTTCCAGGGACCCAGTACTTC. It codes for CASSLDFPGTQYF.

This chain links TRBV5-6 with TRBJ1-1; 9 bases align to TRBD1. This CDR3 spans 15 amino acids. Germline V gene lookup returns CDR1 SGHDT and CDR2 YYEEEE. V gave up 1 base and J gave up 1 base; unmatched junction bases: 2. CDR3 nucleotide sequence: TGTGCCAGCAGCTTGCTGGACAGGGGGAACACTGAAGCTTTCTTT. Protein: CASSLLDRGNTEAFF.

This rearrangement joins TRBV7-9 to TRBJ2-7, with a possible D match to TRBD2 (6 bases). V was trimmed by 5 bases and J by 4 bases, leaving 15 bases between them. There are 14 residues in the CDR3. Germline CDR1 is SEHNR and CDR2 is FQNEAQ (reference sequence). As DNA, the CDR3 is TGTGCCAGCAGCCGTGGGGGGAGTAGTTACGAGCAGTACTTC. This sequence encodes CASSRGGSSYEQYF.

The chain employs TRBV4-2 and TRBJ1-2, with D possibly matching TRBD1 (5 bases). The CDR3 consists of 19 residues. V was trimmed by 1 base and J by 1 base, leaving 22 bases between them. CDR1 and CDR2 (germline): LGHNA, YNFKEQ. In DNA, the CDR3 is TGTGCCAGCAGCCAAGGGCTAAGTGGCAGGGACCTAATTAACTATGGCTACACCTTC. It is translated as CASSQGLSGRDLINYGYTF.

The chain is built from TRBV4-3 and TRBJ2-3, with TRBD2 matching 11 bases. Unmatched junction bases numbered 17, after V lost 1 base and J lost 5 bases. The CDR3 contains 20 residues. Looked up from germline, CDR1 is LGHNA and CDR2 is YSLEER. CDR3 in amino acids: CASSQVYRRLAGGPIDTQYF. CDR3 nucleotides: TGCGCCAGCAGCCAAGTCTATCGCAGGTTAGCGGGAGGGCCTATAGATACGCAGTATTTT.

This clone was seen only once. The chain carries TRBV9 and TRBJ2-1; TRBD2 matches at 8 bases. CDR3 size: 15 residues. Germline loops: CDR1 SGDLS, CDR2 YYNGEE. V trimming: 0 bases; J trimming: 3 bases; junction bases outside the gene matches: 2. Here the CDR3 DNA reads TGTGCCAGCAGCGTAGGAGCGGGAGTCTACAATGAGCAGTTCTTC. Its protein product is CASSVGAGVYNEQFF.

This chain links TRBV29-1 with TRBJ2-7; TRBD2 aligns across 8 bases. Trimming removed 4 bases from V and 6 bases from J; junction bases left unmatched: 5. Germline V lookup: CDR1 SQVTM, CDR2 ANQGSEA. The CDR3 is 12 amino acids. The CDR3 loop reads CSVVGGRSEQYF. The DNA for the CDR3 is TGCAGCGTTGTGGGCGGGAGGTCCGAGCAGTACTTC.

The chain links TRBV5-6 to TRBJ1-5; D gene unclear. The CDR3 length is 14 residues. Looked up from germline, CDR1 is SGHDT and CDR2 is YYEEEE. V lost 1 base and J lost 4, with 9 bases in between. The CDR3 DNA reads TGTGCCAGCAGCTTGTTGCTGGGGAATCAGCCCCAGCATTTT. This codes for CASSLLLGNQPQHF.

The genes are TRBV5-1 and TRBJ2-7; 8 positions agree with TRBD2. The V gene's germline CDR1 is SGHRS and CDR2 YFSETQ. V gave up 4 bases and J gave up 3 bases; unmatched junction bases: 6. The CDR3 runs to 14 residues. CDR3 loop: CASSPTSANYEQYF. The CDR3, as DNA: TGCGCCAGCAGCCCGACTAGCGCTAACTACGAGCAGTACTTC.

The chain has TRBV18 and TRBJ2-5; D remains unclear. Trimming stripped 0 bases from V and 5 bases from J, with 10 bases between. CDR3 length: 14 residues. Germline V gene sequence: CDR1 KGHSH, CDR2 LQKENI. CDR3 in amino acids: CASSPPTGPETQYF. The CDR3, as DNA: TGTGCCAGCTCACCACCCACGGGTCCGGAGACCCAGTACTTC.

This chain connects TRBV4-1 to TRBJ2-5; TRBD1 matches 12 bases. V was clipped by 1 base and J by 4 bases; unmatched bases: 13. The length of the CDR3 is 19 residues. Per germline, CDR1 MGHRA and CDR2 YSYEKL. DNA for the CDR3: TGCGCCAGCAGCCAAGTCTTTCCGGGACAGGGGGCTGTTGGAGAGACCCAGTACTTC. Protein: CASSQVFPGQGAVGETQYF.

The rearrangement links TRBV29-1 to TRBJ1-5; 7 bases agree with TRBD1. The CDR3 totals 12 residues. CDR1 is SQVTM and CDR2 is ANQGSEA in the germline V gene. The ends lost 6 bases at V and 3 bases at J; junction bases unmatched: 2. Here the CDR3 reads CSVGQANQPQHF. In DNA, the CDR3 is TGCAGCGTCGGACAGGCCAATCAGCCCCAGCATTTT.

The chain couples TRBV10-1 to TRBJ2-7; TRBD1 might be the D (6 bases). This CDR3 comprises 12 residues. Per the germline V gene, CDR1 is WNHNN and CDR2 is SYGVQD (reference sequence). V lost 6 bases, J lost 3 bases, and 9 bases lay in between. CDR3 region: CASRQGGYEQYF. The CDR3 DNA follows: TGCGCCAGCAGACAGGGTGGCTACGAGCAGTACTTC.

This chain connects TRBV11-2 to TRBJ2-2; no firm D call. In germline, CDR1 is SGHAT, CDR2 FQNNGV. The CDR3 is 15 residues long. V gave up 1 base and J gave up 2 bases, with 8 bases separating them. The CDR3 reads CASSLALSNTGELFF. The CDR3 DNA reads as TGTGCCAGCAGCTTAGCGCTCAGTAACACCGGGGAGCTGTTTTTT.

The chain links TRBV27 to TRBJ2-7, with D perhaps matching TRBD1 (5 bases). The CDR3 spans 16 residues. V dropped 6 bases and J dropped 0 bases, with 18 bases sitting between them. Germline V gene data show CDR1 as MNHEY and CDR2 as SMNVEV (reference sequence). CDR3 residues: CASRSWADTDSYEQYF. CDR3 nucleotides: TGTGCCAGCAGATCCTGGGCGGACACCGACTCCTACGAGCAGTACTTC.

The chain is built from TRBV29-1 and TRBJ2-7; D is possibly TRBD1 (5 bases). CDR1 SQVTM and CDR2 ANQGSEA come from the germline V gene. V was clipped by 4 bases and J by 4 bases, with 11 bases between them. The CDR3 runs 12 residues. This chain's CDR3 is CSVATTAYEQYF. DNA for the CDR3: TGCAGCGTTGCAACGACAGCTTACGAGCAGTACTTC.

The J gene is TRBJ2-3, the V gene TRBV10-3, with no clear D. The ends were cut back, 0 bases at V and 6 bases at J, with 16 bases in the middle. The V gene's germline CDR1 is ENHRY and CDR2 SYGVKD. CDR3 length equals 16 residues. DNA of the CDR3: TGTGCCATCAGTGAGTCGACGGCAGAATCGCCGGATACGCAGTATTTT. It yields the protein CAISESTAESPDTQYF.

The chain joins TRBV27 to TRBJ2-2; 7 bases are shared with TRBD2. The V and J ends lost 4 bases and 7 bases, in that order; junction bases with no gene match: 6. There are 14 residues in the CDR3. Germline V gene data show CDR1 as MNHEY and CDR2 as SMNVEV (reference sequence). CDR3 amino acids: CASSYTGGIGELFF. DNA for the CDR3: TGTGCCAGCAGTTATACGGGGGGTATCGGGGAGCTGTTTTTT.

The chain couples TRBV7-2 to TRBJ1-2; a weak D match, TRBD1 (6 bases). The CDR3 is made up of 13 amino acids. Germline CDR1 SGHTA, CDR2 FQGNSA. V lost 6 bases, J lost 8 bases, and 16 bases lay in between. In nucleotides, the CDR3 is TGTGCCAGCAGTTCTAGGGGGTGGGAAGGCTACACCTTC. Translation: CASSSRGWEGYTF. Drawing the rest from reference TRBV7-2 and TRBJ1-2, the complete variable domain is GAGVSQSPSNKVTEKGKDVELRCDPISGHTALYWYRQSLGQGLEFLIYFQGNSAPDKSGLPSDRFSAERTGGSVSTLTIQRTQQEDSAVYLCASSSRGWEGYTFGSGTRLTVV.

This clone has just a few counts. This chain uses TRBV6-5 with TRBJ1-1, with D unresolved. Germline values: CDR1 MNHEY, CDR2 SVGAGI. Trimming cost V 5 bases and J 4 bases, with 8 bases left between them. There are 12 residues in the CDR3. CDR3 DNA sequence: TGTGCCAGCAGTGCGGGAGTCACTGAAGCTTTCTTT. Its protein is CASSAGVTEAFF.